The clone carrying this T cell receptor beta chain was seen a single time. The antigen remains unidentified. At one end the junction does not follow the germline gene, possibly because of a read error. The data were obtained in a study of T cells in Graves' hyperthyroidism and ophthalmopathy. Study-wide points: Most thyroid clonotypes with frequency above 0.001 were detected in blood.

Researchers amplified the TCR beta CDR3 regions from RNA transcripts. First-round RT-PCR with HTBI primers amplified the TCR CDR3 region. TCRdb reprocessed the multiplex PCR reads via MiXCR and lists one record per CDR3 protein. The sample lists 250,000 to 300,000 distinct CDR3 sequences; around 13% were seen once. Uncontrolled infection, other autoimmune disease, pregnancy or lactation led to exclusion. Source material for PBMCs was around 10 ml fresh peripheral blood. The receptor comes from a middle-aged woman with Graves' hyperthyroidism. The sample consisted of blood.

The CDR3, as DNA: TGTGCCGGCAGCTTGGAGACCTTCGGGAATTCACCCCTCCACTTT. Residues: CAGSLETFGNSPLHF. The genes are TRBV5-5 and TRBJ1-6; D is uncertain. CDR1 and CDR2 (germline): SGHKS, YYEKEE (reference sequence). The CDR3 runs to 15 residues.